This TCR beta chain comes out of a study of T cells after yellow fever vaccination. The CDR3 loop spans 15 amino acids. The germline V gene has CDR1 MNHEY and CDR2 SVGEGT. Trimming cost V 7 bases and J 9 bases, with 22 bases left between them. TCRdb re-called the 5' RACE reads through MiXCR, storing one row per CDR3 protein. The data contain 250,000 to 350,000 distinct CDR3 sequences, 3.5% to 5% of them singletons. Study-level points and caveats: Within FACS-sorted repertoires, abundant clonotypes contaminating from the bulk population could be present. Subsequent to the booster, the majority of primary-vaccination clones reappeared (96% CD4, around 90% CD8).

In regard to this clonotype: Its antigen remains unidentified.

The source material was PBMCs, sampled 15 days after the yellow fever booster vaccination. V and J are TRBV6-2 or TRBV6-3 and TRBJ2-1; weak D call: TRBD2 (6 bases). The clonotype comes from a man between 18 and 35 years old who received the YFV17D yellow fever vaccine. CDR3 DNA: TGTGCCAGCACCCCCTCGCTTGGGGGGTCGGTTGAGCAGTTCTTC. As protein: CASTPSLGGSVEQFF.